Below, one T cell receptor beta chain is given with its context. The antigen remains unidentified. These data come from a study of PD-1 blockade in classical Hodgkin lymphoma. Study-level information: With a 2-week interval, patients received intravenous nivolumab at 3 mg/kg. Study-wide points: Patients with a complete response exhibited baseline diversity comparable to newly diagnosed patients. Relative to healthy donors, newly diagnosed patients reportedly had lower baseline TCR diversity, which was reported as lower still in relapsed/refractory patients.

The germline V gene has CDR1 KGHSH and CDR2 LQKENI. This CDR3 spans 17 amino acids. V lost 2 bases and J lost 6, with 19 bases in between. TCRdb's table, derived via immunoSEQ multiplex PCR, lists solely in-frame clones and lacks some. The table has 120,000 to 150,000 clones, 78% seen once. Relapse after autologous stem cell transplantation occurred in every patient, and brentuximab vedotin exposure varied. Specimen: peripheral blood mononuclear cells (PBMCs), collected before the second cycle of nivolumab. This chain joins TRBV18 and TRBJ2-2, with D perhaps matching TRBD1 (6 bases). The sequence was obtained from a human donor with classical Hodgkin lymphoma. The CDR3 loop reads CASSPMQGSVNPGELFF. The CDR3, as DNA: TGTGCCAGCTCACCAATGCAGGGGTCGGTTAATCCCGGGGAGCTGTTTTTT.